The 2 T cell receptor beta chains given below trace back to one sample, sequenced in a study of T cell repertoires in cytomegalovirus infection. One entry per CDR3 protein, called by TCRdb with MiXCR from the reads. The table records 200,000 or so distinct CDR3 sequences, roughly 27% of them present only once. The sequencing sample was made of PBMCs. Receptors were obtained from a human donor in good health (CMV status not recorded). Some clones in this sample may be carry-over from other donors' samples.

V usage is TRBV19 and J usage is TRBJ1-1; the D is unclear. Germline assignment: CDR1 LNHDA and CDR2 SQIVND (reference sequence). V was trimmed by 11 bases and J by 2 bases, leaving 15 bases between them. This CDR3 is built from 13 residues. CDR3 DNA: TGTGCCGTGGCGCGGAGTCTAAACACTGAAGCTTTCTTT. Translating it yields CAVARSLNTEAFF.

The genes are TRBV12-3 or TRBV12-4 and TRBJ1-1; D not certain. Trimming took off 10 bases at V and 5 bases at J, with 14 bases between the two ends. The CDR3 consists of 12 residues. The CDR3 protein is CATAPFGTEAFF. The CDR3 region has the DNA TGTGCCACCGCCCCCTTCGGGACTGAAGCTTTCTTT.